The clone carrying this T cell receptor beta chain was counted only a few times. Antigen specificity is unknown. The source of the sample is a study of identical twins. Study results and caveats: Compared with models, monozygotic twins showed more out-of-frame TCR alpha sharing.

Trimming removed 11 bases from V and 8 bases from J, with 15 bases in between. Germline-derived CDR1 and CDR2 are MNHEY and SVGAGI. The CDR3 spans 12 residues. After template switching added a universal primer site, the resulting cDNA carried unique molecular identifiers. TCRdb re-called the 5' RACE reads with MiXCR, one entry per CDR3 protein. The sample includes some 250,000 distinct CDR3 sequences, under 8.5% of them seen just once. These same data were also listed under a study on T cells expressing NK-cell markers.

The sample comprised CD8+ T cells sorted from blood. This chain uses TRBV6-5 with TRBJ1-4; a weak D match, TRBD1 (5 bases). The receptor was derived from a woman between 18 and 29 years old in good health. The CDR3: CAVSSTGEKLFF. CDR3 DNA sequence: TGTGCCGTATCTTCTACAGGAGAAAAACTGTTTTTT.